The entry below describes one TCR beta chain. The entry originates in a study of T cell repertoires in aging, cancer and after chemotherapy. CDR3 length equals 18 residues. The ends were cut back, 2 bases at V and 1 base at J, with 15 bases in the middle. Peripheral blood genomic DNA, not sorted cells or RNA, was the template. A mixed TRB-A/B primer pool amplified rearranged TRB by multiplex touch-down PCR. TCRdb used MiXCR to reprocess the multiplex PCR reads, holding one entry per CDR3 protein. The sample has around 3,000 distinct CDR3 sequences, 20% seen once; the top ten hold 56%. The V and J genes are TRBV12-3 or TRBV12-4 and TRBJ1-6; no clear D gene. Sequenced material: blood. This clonotype was sampled from a human donor with a solid tumor. The CDR3 is CASSLKGARWSYNSPLHF. CDR3 nucleotides: TGTGCCAGCAGTTTAAAGGGTGCCAGGTGGTCCTATAATTCACCCCTCCACTTT.